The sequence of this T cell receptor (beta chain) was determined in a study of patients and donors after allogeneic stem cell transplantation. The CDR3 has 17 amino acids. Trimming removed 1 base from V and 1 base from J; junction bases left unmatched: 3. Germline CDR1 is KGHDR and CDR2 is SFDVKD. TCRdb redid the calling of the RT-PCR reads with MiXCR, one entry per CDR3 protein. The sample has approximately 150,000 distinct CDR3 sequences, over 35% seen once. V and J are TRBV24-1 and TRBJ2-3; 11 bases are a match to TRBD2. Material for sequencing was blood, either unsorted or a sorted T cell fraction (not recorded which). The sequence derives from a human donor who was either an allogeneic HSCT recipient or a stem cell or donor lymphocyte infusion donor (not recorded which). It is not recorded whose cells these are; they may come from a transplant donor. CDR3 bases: TGTGCCACCAGTGATTTATCGGGACTAGCGGGCACAGATACGCAGTATTTT. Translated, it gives CATSDLSGLAGTDTQYF.